Listed below are T cell receptor beta chains from one sample, sequenced in a study of cytomegalovirus exposure and HLA in healthy donors. Some clones are missing from TCRdb's copy, which holds only in-frame ones; the method was immunoSEQ multiplex PCR. The table includes 90,000 to 150,000 clones, about 8.6% detected once. Source material: PBMCs. Receptors were obtained from a woman aged 40 to 50 in good health and CMV-seropositive. Both conserved end residues are part of each CDR3. D genes are given only for firm matches. Size is stated for part of the rows, as once, few or many counts, or as a class when the clone is expanded.

J gene	V gene	CDR3 length	clone size	D gene	CDR3 protein	CDR3 DNA
TRBJ1-1	TRBV6-5	13	many	TRBD1	CASRRQGNTEAFF	TGTGCCAGCAGGCGACAGGGCAACACTGAAGCTTTCTTT
TRBJ2-1	TRBV9	16	.	.	CASSVRNHIAYNEQFF	TGTGCCAGCAGCGTCCGAAATCACATCGCCTACAATGAGCAGTTCTTC
TRBJ2-6	TRBV19	19	few	TRBD2	CASSSRLAGGESGANVLTF	TGTGCCAGTAGTTCGCGACTAGCGGGGGGAGAAAGTGGGGCCAACGTCCTGACTTTC
TRBJ2-4	TRBV5-8	15	.	.	CASSEWTGRVPIQYF	TGTGCCAGCAGCGAATGGACAGGGAGGGTACCCATTCAGTACTTC
TRBJ2-1	TRBV9	15	.	TRBD1	CASSVVGTEYNEQFF	TGTGCCAGCAGCGTAGTGGGGACAGAATACAATGAGCAGTTCTTC
TRBJ1-1	TRBV7-3	14	.	.	CASSRGVGGTEAFF	TGTGCCAGCAGCCGAGGGGTGGGAGGAACTGAAGCTTTCTTT
TRBJ2-5	TRBV5-4	14	few	.	CASSLGSYQETQYF	TGTGCCAGCAGCTTGGGTAGCTACCAAGAGACCCAGTACTTC
TRBJ1-2	TRBV30	10	few	.	CASGDHGYTF	TGTGCTTCGGGGGACCATGGCTACACCTTC
TRBJ1-5	TRBV25-1	12	few	.	CASSEGREKQHF	TGTGCCAGCAGCGAAGGGCGGGAGAAACAGCATTTT
TRBJ2-5	TRBV5-1	18	.	TRBD1	CASSSYMVQGGNQETQYF	TGCGCCAGCAGCTCTTACATGGTACAGGGGGGAAACCAAGAGACCCAGTACTTC
TRBJ1-5	TRBV6-4	13	.	TRBD1	CASSPGQDQPQHF	TGTGCCAGCAGTCCCGGACAGGATCAGCCCCAGCATTTT